The 14 T cell receptor beta chains given below trace back to one sample, sequenced in a study of blood T cells in healthy people across ages (dated by TCRdb to 2013 to 2016). Library generation was performed with 5' RACE. TCRdb records Illumina HiSeq 2500 as the sequencer. A second about 7 to 12 cycle PCR used a sample-barcoded 5' primer and a J-beta primer mix. TCRdb reanalyzed the raw reads on its own, using fastp at Q25 for trimming and MiXCR for clone calling, and kept in-frame beta chains. Each entry is one CDR3 protein sequence, shown with its most common DNA and genes. Within this sample are about 1.7 million distinct CDR3 sequences, with roughly 27% of them counted one time only. Of the sample, approximately 7.7% is held by the ten largest clones. The specimen was blood. These receptors came from a woman aged 25 to 39 in good health.

This clonotype has ten or more counts. A junction boundary mismatches the germline segment, possibly from a read error. V gene TRBV5-1 combines with J gene TRBJ2-5; D is perhaps TRBD1 (5 bases). The germline gives CDR1 SGHRS, CDR2 YFSETQ. This CDR3 has 13 amino acids. This CDR3 is CASSLDRQETQYF. The CDR3 bases are TGTGCCAGCAGTTTAGACAGACAAGAGACCCAGTACTTC. Full variable domain (outside the CDR3, taken from reference TRBV5-1 and TRBJ2-5): KAGVTQTPRYLIKTRGQQVTLSCSPISGHRSVSWYQQTPGQGLQFLFEYFSETQRNKGNFPGRFSGRQFSNSRSEMNVSTLELGDSALYLCASSLDRQETQYFGPGTRLLVL.

This clonotype was detected only a few times. The genes are TRBV6-5 and TRBJ2-6; 7 bases line up with TRBD2. In germline, CDR1 is MNHEY, CDR2 SVGAGI. The CDR3 totals 20 residues. The trim removed 0 bases at V and 0 bases at J, leaving 11 bases unmatched. CDR3 amino acids: CASSYSGGGQKLSGANVLTF. For the CDR3, the DNA is TGTGCCAGCAGTTACTCGGGGGGAGGGCAGAAACTCTCTGGGGCCAACGTCCTGACTTTC.

V usage is TRBV11-2 and J usage is TRBJ2-4; D uncertain. The better agreement between TRBJ2-7 and the DNA end casts doubt on the J call. Germline V CDR1 and CDR2: SGHAT, FQNNGV. CDR3 length: 13 residues. Here the CDR3 reads CASRHITDYEQYF. The CDR3 DNA follows: TGTGCCAGCAGGCACATCACAGACTACGAGCAGTACTTC.

The chain couples TRBV12-5 to TRBJ2-5; D is ambiguous. Per germline, CDR1 LGHNT and CDR2 FRNRAP. The CDR3 is 11 amino acids. V dropped 7 bases and J dropped 11 bases, with 14 bases sitting between them. The CDR3 protein is CASENFYGQYF. The CDR3 nucleotides read TGTGCTAGTGAGAATTTCTACGGGCAGTACTTC.

About this clonotype: One end of the junction fails to match germline, which may point to a read error. The chain has TRBV7-9 and TRBJ2-3; D unresolved. Germline-derived CDR1 and CDR2 are SEHNR and FQNEAQ (reference sequence). This CDR3 comprises 17 residues. The CDR3 DNA sequence: TGTGCCGGCAGCTTAAATCTGGCCGACCTTAGCACTGATACGCAGTATTTT. It specifies CAGSLNLADLSTDTQYF.

The CDR3 sequence is CASSTGQPGYNEQFF. CDR3 coding DNA: TGCGCCAGCAGTACCGGACAACCGGGGTACAATGAGCAGTTCTTC. The gene calls are TRBV5-1 and TRBJ2-1, with D perhaps being TRBD1 or TRBD2 (5 bases each). Trimming took off 5 bases at V and 4 bases at J, with 16 bases between the two ends. Per germline, CDR1 SGHRS and CDR2 YFSETQ. The CDR3 extends over 15 amino acids. Combining the CDR3 with reference TRBV5-1 and TRBJ2-1 gives the whole variable domain KAGVTQTPRYLIKTRGQQVTLSCSPISGHRSVSWYQQTPGQGLQFLFEYFSETQRNKGNFPGRFSGRQFSNSRSEMNVSTLELGDSALYLCASSTGQPGYNEQFFGPGTRLTVL.

The chain is built from TRBV20-1 and TRBJ2-4, with 11 positions matching TRBD2. The J call may be wrong; the DNA end is better matched by TRBJ2-7. The germline V gene has CDR1 DFQATT and CDR2 SNEGSKA (reference sequence). The CDR3 is made up of 14 amino acids. The CDR3 DNA sequence: TGCAATGGGTCTAGCGGGGGGACCTCCTACGAGCAGTACTTC. It specifies CNGSSGGTSYEQYF.

This clonotype has a handful of counts. V usage is TRBV5-1 and J usage is TRBJ2-3; D assignment may be TRBD1 or TRBD2 (5 bases each). The CDR3 is made up of 16 amino acids. V was cut by 0 bases and J by 0 bases, with 11 bases left in between. Germline V CDR1 and CDR2: SGHRS, YFSETQ. The CDR3 is CASSLAGTVSTDTQYF. The CDR3 DNA reads TGCGCCAGCAGCTTGGCCGGGACGGTTAGCACAGATACGCAGTATTTT.

Concerning this clonotype itself: This may come from a read error, since a much larger clone is one base off. The genes are TRBV7-7 and TRBJ2-5; 8 positions agree with TRBD2. Germline V lookup: CDR1 SSHAT, CDR2 FNYEAQ (reference sequence). This CDR3 spans 15 amino acids. With 2 bases clipped from V and 11 bases from J, the junction kept 13 bases outside the gene matches. The CDR3 spells CASSLSSGGDNEQYF. The CDR3 DNA follows: TGTGCCAGCAGCTTATCAAGCGGGGGAGACAATGAGCAGTACTTC.

The chain uses TRBV29-1 and TRBJ1-1, with D tentatively TRBD1 (5 bases). Germline V gives CDR1 SQVTM, CDR2 ANQGSEA. The V end lost 0 bases, the J end lost 1 base, and 12 bases lay between the germline ends. This CDR3 comprises 15 residues. The CDR3 DNA reads TGCAGCGTTGAAGATATGACGGGGGGGAACACTGAAGCTTTCTTT. It codes for CSVEDMTGGNTEAFF. The full variable domain, in which reference TRBV29-1 and TRBJ1-1 provide the parts outside the CDR3, is SAVISQKPSRDICQRGTSLTIQCQVDSQVTMMFWYRQQPGQSLTLIATANQGSEATYESGFVIDKFPISRPNLTFSTLTVSNMSPEDSSIYLCSVEDMTGGNTEAFFGQGTRLTVV.

The chain recombines TRBV2 with TRBJ2-1; 14 bases are a match to TRBD2. Germline CDR1 and CDR2: SNHLY and FYNNEI. V trimming: 2 bases; J trimming: 4 bases; junction bases outside the gene matches: 7. This CDR3 region has 18 residues. The CDR3 DNA is TGTGCCAGCAGTGAAAGGGGACTAGCGGGAGTTGGGTACAATGAGCAGTTCTTC. Translated: CASSERGLAGVGYNEQFF.

The gene calls are TRBV12-5 and TRBJ2-4; 10 bases fit TRBD2. The ends lost 6 bases at V and 1 base at J; junction bases unmatched: 3. CDR1 and CDR2 from the germline V gene are LGHNT and FRNRAP. The CDR3 spans 15 residues. The CDR3 is CASGNSGRAKNIQYF. DNA for the CDR3: TGTGCTAGTGGAAATAGCGGGAGGGCCAAAAACATTCAGTACTTC.

CDR3 in DNA: TGCAGTGCGAAGACTGGGAGCTCCTACAATGAGCAGTTCTTC. It is translated as CSAKTGSSYNEQFF. The chain has TRBV20-1 and TRBJ2-1, with D possibly TRBD2 on 5 matching bases. Germline CDR1 and CDR2: DFQATT and SNEGSKA (reference sequence). The CDR3 has 14 amino acids. Deletions cut 6 bases from V and 0 bases from J, with 12 bases between.

The table lists this clonotype with many counts. J is TRBJ1-1 and V is TRBV29-1; D ambiguous. The germline CDR1 and CDR2 sequences are SQVTM and ANQGSEA. V dropped 2 bases and J dropped 0 bases, with 4 bases sitting between them. This CDR3 has 12 amino acids. For the CDR3, the DNA is TGCAGCGTTGAATATATGAACACTGAAGCTTTCTTT. Amino acid sequence: CSVEYMNTEAFF.